The TCR beta chain under discussion was sequenced for a study of blood T cell repertoires in COVID-19. The wider study: The United States, Italy and Spain were the sources of the acute and convalescent COVID-19 samples.

Libraries were prepared by immunoSEQ multiplex PCR; TCRdb keeps only in-frame clonotypes and omits some of them. The sample lists approximately 65,000 clones, 75% to 90% occurring once. The source is a woman aged 50 to 65 with active COVID-19. Sequencing was performed on peripheral blood.

CDR3 DNA: TGTGCCAGTAGTTCACAGGGATCCAAAAACATTCAGTACTTC. Its translation: CASSSQGSKNIQYF. The chain couples TRBV19 to TRBJ2-4; possibly TRBD1 for D (6 bases). Trimming cost V 5 bases and J 2 bases, with 10 bases left between them. This CDR3 spans 14 amino acids. CDR1 is LNHDA and CDR2 is SQIVND in the germline V gene (reference sequence).